This entry lists 10 T cell receptor beta chains sequenced from one sample in a study of T cell changes during pregnancy in multiple sclerosis. Profiling relied on immunoSEQ multiplex PCR, and the TCRdb table lists in-frame clones only, not all of them. In the table there are almost 40,000 clones, approximately 89% of which are singletons. The starting material was CD4+ T cells from peripheral blood mononuclear cells, obtained in the second trimester of pregnancy. These TCRs come from a female donor in good health, enrolled as a control in a pregnancy study.

This chain links TRBV6-6 with TRBJ2-5; 9 bases line up with TRBD1. V trimming: 6 bases; J trimming: 5 bases; junction bases outside the gene matches: 13. This CDR3 has 16 residues. Germline CDR1 and CDR2: MNHNY and SVGAGI (reference sequence). For the CDR3, the DNA is TGTGCCAGCAGCCTGCCCCGGGGACAGGGAGGGGAGACCCAGTACTTC. Translated: CASSLPRGQGGETQYF.

This clone was found once. The chain links TRBV30 to TRBJ1-2; D remains unclear. The CDR3 sequence is 13 residues long. CDR1 is GTSNPN, CDR2 SVGIG, per germline (reference sequence). Trimming took off 4 bases at V and 5 bases at J, with 14 bases between the two ends. CDR3 sequence: CAWTGGRDYGYTF. CDR3 nucleotides: TGTGCCTGGACAGGAGGAAGAGATTATGGCTACACCTTC. The variable domain in full, completed from reference TRBV30 and TRBJ1-2, reads SQTIHQWPATLVQPVGSPLSLECTVEGTSNPNLYWYRQAAGRGLQLLFYSVGIGQISSEVPQNLSASRPQDRQFILSSKKLLLSDSGFYLCAWTGGRDYGYTFGSGTRLTVV.

This rearrangement joins TRBV27 to TRBJ1-2; 11 bases are a match to TRBD1. Germline values: CDR1 MNHEY, CDR2 SMNVEV (reference sequence). The length of the CDR3 is 15 residues. Trimming removed 3 bases from V and 7 bases from J; junction bases left unmatched: 7. The CDR3 region is CASSLADRGLGGYTF. As DNA, the CDR3 is TGTGCCAGCAGTTTGGCGGACAGGGGGCTGGGTGGCTACACCTTC.

This chain uses TRBV6-6 with TRBJ2-7; maybe TRBD2 (6 bases). The germline V gene encodes CDR1 MNHNY and CDR2 SVGAGI (reference sequence). The CDR3 has 14 amino acids. Trimming left V 4 bases short and J 0 bases short, with 10 bases between. CDR3 region: CASSFLTSSYEQYF. The CDR3 region has the DNA TGTGCCAGCAGTTTCCTGACTAGCTCCTACGAGCAGTACTTC.

The V call is TRBV7-9, the J call TRBJ2-5, with 8 bases fitting TRBD2. CDR1 is SEHNR, CDR2 FQNEAQ, per germline (reference sequence). This CDR3 region has 14 residues. J gave up 5 bases and V 0 bases, and 2 bases lay outside the gene matches. CDR3 region: CASSLARGGETQYF. The CDR3 DNA sequence: TGTGCCAGCAGCTTAGCGCGCGGGGGGGAGACCCAGTACTTC.

The chain has TRBV4-3 and TRBJ1-5; D remains unclear. This CDR3 contains 14 residues. Trimming took 0 bases from V and 0 from J, leaving 3 bases between them. Germline CDR1 and CDR2: LGHNA and YSLEER. CDR3: CASSQDRSNQPQHF. In DNA, the CDR3 is TGCGCCAGCAGCCAAGACCGTAGCAATCAGCCCCAGCATTTT.

The rearrangement uses TRBV7-3 and TRBJ1-1; D not certain. CDR1 and CDR2 (germline): SGHTA, FQGTGA. V lost 2 bases and J 1 base, leaving 11 bases between the germline ends. The CDR3 covers 15 residues. Here the CDR3 DNA reads TGTGCCAGCAGCTTATTGACAATCGGGAACACTGAAGCTTTCTTT. Translating it yields CASSLLTIGNTEAFF.

This chain connects TRBV25-1 to TRBJ1-5; 8 bases are shared with TRBD1. The CDR3 contains 14 residues. The germline V gene encodes CDR1 MGHDK and CDR2 SYGVNS. J lost 5 bases, V lost 4 bases, and 4 bases had no gene match. The CDR3 sequence is CASSGGQVYQPQHF. The CDR3 nucleotides are TGTGCCAGCAGTGGGGGACAGGTCTATCAGCCCCAGCATTTT.

V usage is TRBV21-1 and J usage is TRBJ1-1. TRBV21-1 is a known pseudogene. There are 12 residues in the CDR3. In DNA, the CDR3 is TGTGCCAGCAGCAAATGGGAGGGTGAAGCTTTCTTT. This gives the protein CASSKWEGEAFF.

This chain's CDR3 is CASSFLGHGNSGANVLTF. The CDR3 region has the DNA TGTGCCAGCAGCTTCCTGGGACACGGAAACTCTGGGGCCAACGTCCTGACTTTC. The rearrangement joins TRBV9 to TRBJ2-6; D is possibly TRBD1 (6 bases). Germline V gene data show CDR1 as SGDLS and CDR2 as YYNGEE. CDR3 length: 18 residues. Trimming removed 4 bases from V and 0 bases from J, with 17 bases in between.